Each of the 10 T cell receptor beta chains below was sequenced from the same sample in a study of T cells in Graves' hyperthyroidism and ophthalmopathy (dated by TCRdb to the late 2010s). Libraries came from multiplex PCR. Instrument used: Illumina HiSeq 2000. TCR beta CDR3 regions were amplified from RNA transcripts. The first round of RT-PCR for the TCR CDR3 was performed with the HTBI primer set and the Qiagen OneStep RT-PCR kit. Starting from the raw public reads, TCRdb applied fastp trimming at Q25, assembled clones with MiXCR and retained in-frame beta chains. Every entry covers one CDR3 protein and lists the most common genes and DNA from its rows. The sample records some 550,000 distinct CDR3 sequences, 16% of which are singletons. The biggest ten clones account for roughly 3% of the sample. The sequenced sample consisted of blood. These TCRs come from a woman between 35 and 50 years old with Graves' ophthalmopathy.

This clonotype was picked up many times. The chain combines TRBV3-1 with TRBJ2-5, with D unresolved. Trimming removed 1 base from V and 4 bases from J, with 7 bases in between. Germline loops: CDR1 LGHDT, CDR2 YNNKEL (reference sequence). This CDR3 is 13 amino acids long. In DNA, the CDR3 is TGTGCCAGCAGCCAAGCCCCAGTAGAGACCCAGTACTTC. This encodes CASSQAPVETQYF.

This clonotype was seen many times. This sequence joins TRBV7-8 and TRBJ2-1, with D unclear. The germline V gene encodes CDR1 SGHVS and CDR2 FQNEAQ. This CDR3 contains 12 residues. V was trimmed by 4 bases and J by 6 bases, leaving 7 bases between them. This CDR3 reads CASSYGLNEQFF. The CDR3 region has the DNA TGTGCCAGCAGCTACGGTCTCAATGAGCAGTTCTTC.

The table lists this clonotype with a few counts. This chain uses TRBV15 with TRBJ2-2; D gene uncertain. This CDR3 region has 13 residues. V lost 8 bases to trimming and J lost 1 base, with 8 bases between them. Looked up from germline, CDR1 is LNHNV and CDR2 is YYDKDF (reference sequence). CDR3 nucleotide sequence: TGTGCCACCTCTGGCGGGAACACCGGGGAGCTGTTTTTT. Its translation: CATSGGNTGELFF.

The V gene is TRBV15, the J gene TRBJ1-6, with a tentative D call TRBD1 (5 bases). V gave up 2 bases and J gave up 10 bases, with 12 bases separating them. This CDR3 is built from 14 residues. Germline V gene sequence: CDR1 LNHNV, CDR2 YYDKDF (reference sequence). CDR3 DNA: TGTGCCACCAGCAGAATAACACCAGGGTCACCCCTCCACTTT. Amino acids: CATSRITPGSPLHF.

This chain's CDR3 is CASSLSQGAQETQYF. CDR3 DNA: TGTGCCAGCAGTTTGTCACAGGGTGCCCAAGAGACCCAGTACTTC. The chain uses TRBV28 and TRBJ2-5; the D gene is possibly TRBD1 (6 bases). From germline, CDR1 is MDHEN and CDR2 SYDVKM. The V and J ends lost 3 bases and 1 base respectively, with 12 bases between them. The CDR3 has 15 residues.

This clonotype was counted between two and nine times. The chain is built from TRBV10-3 and TRBJ1-1; 9 bases are shared with TRBD1. The ends lost 6 bases at V and 1 base at J; junction bases unmatched: 6. The germline CDR1 and CDR2 sequences are ENHRY and SYGVKD. The CDR3 covers 15 residues. The CDR3 DNA reads TGTGCCATCAGCCTTAACAGGGGGCAGAACACTGAAGCTTTCTTT. Its protein is CAISLNRGQNTEAFF.

This clonotype was observed at least ten times. The chain carries TRBV28 and TRBJ1-5; unclear D gene. The germline CDR1 and CDR2 sequences are MDHEN and SYDVKM. V shed 2 bases and J shed 6 bases, with 11 bases lying between them. CDR3 size: 14 residues. CDR3 region: CASSLGQAGQPQHF. In nucleotides, the CDR3 is TGTGCCAGCAGTTTAGGCCAGGCGGGTCAGCCCCAGCATTTT.

The chain recombines TRBV24-1 with TRBJ2-3; the match to TRBD1 covers 9 bases. This CDR3 comprises 17 residues. From germline, CDR1 is KGHDR and CDR2 SFDVKD. With V trimmed by 4 bases and J by 3 bases, 10 bases remained unmatched. The CDR3 loop is CATSESPGQGGTDTQYF. The CDR3 DNA sequence: TGTGCCACCAGTGAATCCCCGGGACAGGGAGGAACAGATACGCAGTATTTT.

With regard to this clonotype: One end of the junction is discordant with germline, which a read error may explain. The rearrangement joins TRBV29-1 to TRBJ2-2; 12 bases match TRBD2. CDR3 length: 18 residues. Germline V gene sequence: CDR1 SQVTM, CDR2 ANQGSEA. CDR3 coding DNA: TGCAGCGCTAGCCAGCTAGCGGGAGGGCCTGGTGGAGCCGGGGATCTGTTTTTT. Protein sequence: CSASQLAGGPGGAGDLFF.

The V gene is TRBV27, the J gene TRBJ1-6; 7 bases map to TRBD1. J was trimmed by 6 bases and V by 8 bases; bases with no gene match: 7. Germline V gene data show CDR1 as MNHEY and CDR2 as SMNVEV (reference sequence). The CDR3 totals 14 residues. In nucleotides, the CDR3 is TGTGCCAGCGGAAACAGGGGTGGTAATTCACCCCTCCACTTT. The encoded protein is CASGNRGGNSPLHF.